This T cell receptor (beta chain) was sequenced for a study of cytomegalovirus exposure and HLA in healthy donors. At the level of the study: Roughly 80 million unique TCRs from HLA-typed donors made up an early data release. Study-level points and caveats: Later work showed greater clonal expansion in HLA-associated TCR beta chains than in equally common others. Previous analysis showed most TCR beta V segments were productive about 87% or about 30% of the time.

PCR involved 60 Vbeta and 13 Jbeta primers. Sequenced by immunoSEQ multiplex PCR; TCRdb stores in-frame clones only, minus some. Of roughly 190,000 clones in the sample, more than 60% were seen once. From germline, CDR1 is SGHTA and CDR2 FQGNSA. The V segment lost 2 bases and the J segment 4 bases; nucleotides outside the gene matches: 4. CDR3 length: 14 amino acids. This clone came up a few times. What it binds is unknown. The gene calls are TRBV7-2 and TRBJ2-7, with 8 bases fitting TRBD2. The sequenced material came from PBMCs. The origin of this receptor is a woman between 25 and 40 years old in good health and CMV-seropositive. CDR3 DNA sequence: TGTGCCAGCAGCTTACCGGGGGGGCCATACGAGCAGTACTTC. Translating it yields CASSLPGGPYEQYF.